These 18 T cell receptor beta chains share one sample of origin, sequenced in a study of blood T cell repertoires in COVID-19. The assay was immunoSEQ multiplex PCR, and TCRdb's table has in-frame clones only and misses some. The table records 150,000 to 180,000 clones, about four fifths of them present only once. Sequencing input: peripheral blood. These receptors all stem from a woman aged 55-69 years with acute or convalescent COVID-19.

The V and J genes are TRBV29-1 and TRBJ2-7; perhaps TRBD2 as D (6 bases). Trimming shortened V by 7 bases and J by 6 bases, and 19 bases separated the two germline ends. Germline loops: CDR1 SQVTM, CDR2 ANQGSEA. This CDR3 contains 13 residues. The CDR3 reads CSAQEGLDGEQYF. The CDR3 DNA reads TGCAGCGCCCAGGAGGGCTTAGACGGCGAGCAGTACTTC.

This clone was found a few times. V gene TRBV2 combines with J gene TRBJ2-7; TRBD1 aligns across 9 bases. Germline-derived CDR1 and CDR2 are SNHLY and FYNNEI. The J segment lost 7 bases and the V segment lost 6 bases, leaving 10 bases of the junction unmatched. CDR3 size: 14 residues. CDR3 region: CASRGNRGPQEQYV. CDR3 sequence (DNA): TGTGCCAGCAGGGGTAACAGGGGGCCCCAAGAGCAGTACGTC.

The CDR3 protein is CASETGMGEKLFF. The CDR3 DNA sequence: TGTGCCAGCGAGACAGGGATGGGTGAAAAACTGTTTTTT. The chain joins TRBV6-5 to TRBJ1-4, with 7 bases lining up with TRBD1. CDR1 and CDR2 (germline): MNHEY, SVGAGI. The CDR3 length is 13 residues. Germline trimming cut 8 bases from V and 7 bases from J; bases unmatched to any gene: 7.

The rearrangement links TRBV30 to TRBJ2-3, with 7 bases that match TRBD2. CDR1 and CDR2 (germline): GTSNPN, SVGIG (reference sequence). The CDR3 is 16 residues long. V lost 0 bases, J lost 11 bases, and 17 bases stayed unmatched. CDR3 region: CAWSVLGGGRVNGQYF. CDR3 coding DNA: TGTGCCTGGAGTGTACTTGGGGGGGGTAGGGTAAATGGGCAGTATTTT.

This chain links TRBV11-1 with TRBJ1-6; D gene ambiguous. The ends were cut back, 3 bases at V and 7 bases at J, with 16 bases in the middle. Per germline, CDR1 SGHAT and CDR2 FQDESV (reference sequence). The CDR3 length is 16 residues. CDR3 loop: CASSFRAPQRNSPLHF. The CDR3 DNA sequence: TGTGCCAGCAGCTTTCGCGCCCCCCAGCGAAATTCACCCCTCCACTTT.

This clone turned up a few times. In DNA form, the CDR3 reads TGCGCCAGCAGCCCCCCCCTAGAGGGCACTGAAGCTTTCTTT. It specifies CASSPPLEGTEAFF. The rearrangement joins TRBV5-1 to TRBJ1-1; D ambiguous. Germline V gene sequence: CDR1 SGHRS, CDR2 YFSETQ. V lost 4 bases and J lost 4, with 14 bases in between. This CDR3 contains 14 residues.

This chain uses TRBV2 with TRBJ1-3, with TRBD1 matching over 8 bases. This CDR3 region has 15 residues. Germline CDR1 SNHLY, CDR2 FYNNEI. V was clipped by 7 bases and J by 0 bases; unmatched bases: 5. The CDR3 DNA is TGTGCCAGCACCACACAGGGGGTCTCTGGAAACACCATATATTTT. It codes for CASTTQGVSGNTIYF. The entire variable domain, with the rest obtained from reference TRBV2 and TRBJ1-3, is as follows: EPEVTQTPSHQVTQMGQEVILRCVPISNHLYFYWYRQILGQKVEFLVSFYNNEISEKSEIFDDQFSVERPDGSNFTLKIRSTKLEDSAMYFCASTTQGVSGNTIYFGEGSWLTVV.

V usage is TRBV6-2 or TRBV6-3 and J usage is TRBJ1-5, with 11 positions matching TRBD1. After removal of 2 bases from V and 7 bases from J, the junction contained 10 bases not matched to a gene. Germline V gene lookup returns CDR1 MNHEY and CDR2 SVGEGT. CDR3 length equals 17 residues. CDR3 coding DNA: TGTGCCAGCAGTTACCCCGGACAGGGGGCGAGATACCAGCCCCAGCATTTT. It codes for CASSYPGQGARYQPQHF.

CDR3 amino acids: CAWHGQPNSPLHF. The CDR3 region has the DNA TGTGCCTGGCATGGACAGCCCAATTCACCCCTCCACTTT. The V call is TRBV30, the J call TRBJ1-6, with D tentatively TRBD1 (6 bases). The V gene lost 5 bases and the J gene lost 7 bases, with 12 bases spanning the gap. The V gene's germline CDR1 is GTSNPN and CDR2 SVGIG (reference sequence). The CDR3 contains 13 residues.

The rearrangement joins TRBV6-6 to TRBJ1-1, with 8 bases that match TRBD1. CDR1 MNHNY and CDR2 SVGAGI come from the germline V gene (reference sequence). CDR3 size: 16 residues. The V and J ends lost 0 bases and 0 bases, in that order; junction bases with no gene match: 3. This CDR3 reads CASSYSGTGMNTEAFF. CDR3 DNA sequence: TGTGCCAGCAGTTACTCAGGGACAGGTATGAACACTGAAGCTTTCTTT.

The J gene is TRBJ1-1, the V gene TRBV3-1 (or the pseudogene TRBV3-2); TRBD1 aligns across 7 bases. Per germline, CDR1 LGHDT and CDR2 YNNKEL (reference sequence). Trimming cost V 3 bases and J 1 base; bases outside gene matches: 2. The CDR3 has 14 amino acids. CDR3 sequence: CASSQNRGNTEAFF. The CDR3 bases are TGTGCCAGCAGCCAGAACAGGGGGAACACTGAAGCTTTCTTT.

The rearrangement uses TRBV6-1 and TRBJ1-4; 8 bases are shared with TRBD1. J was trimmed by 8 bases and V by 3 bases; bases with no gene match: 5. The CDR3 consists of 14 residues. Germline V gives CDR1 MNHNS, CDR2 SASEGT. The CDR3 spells CASSDGQGPEKLFF. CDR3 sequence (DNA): TGTGCCAGCAGTGATGGACAGGGCCCGGAAAAACTGTTTTTT.

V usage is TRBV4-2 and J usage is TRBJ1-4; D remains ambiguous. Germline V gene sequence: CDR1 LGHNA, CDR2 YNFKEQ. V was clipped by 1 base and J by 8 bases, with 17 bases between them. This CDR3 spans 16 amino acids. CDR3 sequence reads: CASSQARRIDTEKLFF. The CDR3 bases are TGTGCCAGCAGCCAAGCTCGTCGGATAGACACGGAAAAACTGTTTTTT.

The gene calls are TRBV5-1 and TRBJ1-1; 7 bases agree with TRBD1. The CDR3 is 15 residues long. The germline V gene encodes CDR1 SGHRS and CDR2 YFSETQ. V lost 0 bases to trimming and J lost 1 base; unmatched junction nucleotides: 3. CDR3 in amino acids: CASSLDRGTNTEAFF. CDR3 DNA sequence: TGCGCCAGCAGCTTGGACAGGGGAACGAACACTGAAGCTTTCTTT.

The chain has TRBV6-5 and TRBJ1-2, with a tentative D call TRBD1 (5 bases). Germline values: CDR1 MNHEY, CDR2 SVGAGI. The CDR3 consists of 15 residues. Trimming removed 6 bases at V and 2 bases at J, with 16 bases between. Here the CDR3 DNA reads TGTGCCAGCAGCAACAGCCCAGGGAGGAACTATGGCTACACCTTC. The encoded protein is CASSNSPGRNYGYTF.

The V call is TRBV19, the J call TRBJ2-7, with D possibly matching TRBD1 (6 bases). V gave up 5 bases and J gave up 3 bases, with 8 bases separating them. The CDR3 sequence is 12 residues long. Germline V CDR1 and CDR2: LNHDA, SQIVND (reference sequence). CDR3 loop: CASSLQGYEQYF. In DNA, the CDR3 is TGTGCCAGTAGTTTACAGGGCTACGAGCAGTACTTC.

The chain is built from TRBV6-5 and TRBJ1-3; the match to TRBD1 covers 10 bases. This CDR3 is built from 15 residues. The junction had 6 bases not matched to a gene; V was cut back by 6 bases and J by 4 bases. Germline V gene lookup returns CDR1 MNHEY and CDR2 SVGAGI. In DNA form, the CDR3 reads TGTGCCAGCAGAAGAGGGACAGGGGAAGGAAACACCATATATTTT. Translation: CASRRGTGEGNTIYF.

The CDR3 bases are TGCGCCAGCAAAACAGGGACCTATAATTCACCCCTCCACTTT. Translating gives CASKTGTYNSPLHF. The chain recombines TRBV10-2 with TRBJ1-6; D possibly corresponds to TRBD1 (6 bases). Germline values: CDR1 WSHSY, CDR2 SAAADI. V shed 7 bases and J shed 2 bases, with 9 bases lying between them. The CDR3 is 14 residues long.